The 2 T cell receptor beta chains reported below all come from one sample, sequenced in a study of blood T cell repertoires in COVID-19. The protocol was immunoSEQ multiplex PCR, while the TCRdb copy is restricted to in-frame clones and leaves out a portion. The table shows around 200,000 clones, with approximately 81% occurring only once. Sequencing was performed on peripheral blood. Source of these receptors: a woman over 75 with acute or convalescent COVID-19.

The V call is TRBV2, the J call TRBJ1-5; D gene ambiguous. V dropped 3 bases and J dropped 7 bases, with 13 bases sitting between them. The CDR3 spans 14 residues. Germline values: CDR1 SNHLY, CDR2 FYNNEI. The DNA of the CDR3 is TGTGCCAGCAGTGAGCGAGAGAGGAACCAGCCCCAGCATTTT. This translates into CASSERERNQPQHF.

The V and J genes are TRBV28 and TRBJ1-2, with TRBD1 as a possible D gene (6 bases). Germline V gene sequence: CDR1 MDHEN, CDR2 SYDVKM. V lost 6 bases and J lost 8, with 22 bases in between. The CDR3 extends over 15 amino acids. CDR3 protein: CASRPPGAPLVGYTF. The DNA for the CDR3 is TGTGCCAGCAGACCCCCAGGGGCCCCCCTTGTGGGCTACACCTTC.